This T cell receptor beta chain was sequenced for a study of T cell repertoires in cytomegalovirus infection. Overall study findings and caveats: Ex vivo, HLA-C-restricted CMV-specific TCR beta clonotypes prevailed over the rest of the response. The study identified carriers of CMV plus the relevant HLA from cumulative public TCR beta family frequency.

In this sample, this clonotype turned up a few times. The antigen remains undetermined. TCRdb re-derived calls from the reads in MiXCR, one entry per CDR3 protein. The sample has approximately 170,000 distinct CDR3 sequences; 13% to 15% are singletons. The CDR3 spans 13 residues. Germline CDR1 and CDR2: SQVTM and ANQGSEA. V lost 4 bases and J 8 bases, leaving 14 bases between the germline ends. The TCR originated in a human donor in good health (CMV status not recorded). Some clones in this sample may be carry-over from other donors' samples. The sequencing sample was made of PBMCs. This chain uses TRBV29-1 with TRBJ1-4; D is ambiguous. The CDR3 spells CSVGGGPGEKLFF. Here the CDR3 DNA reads TGCAGCGTTGGAGGAGGACCTGGCGAAAAACTGTTTTTT.